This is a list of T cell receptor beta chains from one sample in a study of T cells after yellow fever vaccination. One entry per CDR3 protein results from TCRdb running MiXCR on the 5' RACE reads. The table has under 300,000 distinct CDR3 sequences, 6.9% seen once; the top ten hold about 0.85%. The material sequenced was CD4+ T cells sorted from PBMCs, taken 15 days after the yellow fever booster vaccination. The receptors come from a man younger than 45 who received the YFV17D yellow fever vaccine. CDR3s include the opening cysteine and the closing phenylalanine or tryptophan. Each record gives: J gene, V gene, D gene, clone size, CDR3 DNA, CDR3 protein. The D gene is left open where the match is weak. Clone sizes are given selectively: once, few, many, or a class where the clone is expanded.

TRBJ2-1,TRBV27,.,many,TGTGCCAGCAGTTTAATGCGCCACGACAGGCTGTTCTTC,CASSLMRHDRLFF
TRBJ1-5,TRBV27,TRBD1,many,TGTGCCAGCAAGACTACAGGGGGATGGGCTACCAATCAGCCCCAGCATTTT,CASKTTGGWATNQPQHF
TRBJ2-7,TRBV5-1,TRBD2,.,TGCGCCAGCAGCTTGGGGTTTAGCGGGAGCGCCTACGAGCAGTACTTC,CASSLGFSGSAYEQYF
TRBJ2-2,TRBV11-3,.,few,TGTGCCAGCAGCCAGTTGGGGGACGGCACCGGGGAGCTGTTTTTT,CASSQLGDGTGELFF
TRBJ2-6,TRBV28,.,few,TGTGCCAGCAGTCGTCGGGGCCTCTCTGGGGCCAACGTCCTGACTTTC,CASSRRGLSGANVLTF
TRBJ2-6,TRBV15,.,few,TGTGCCACCAGCAACTACAAGTCCTCTGGGGCCAACGTCCTGACTTTC,CATSNYKSSGANVLTF
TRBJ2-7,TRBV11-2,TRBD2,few,TGTGCCAGCAGCTTACTGACTAGCGGGATGGAGCAGTACTTC,CASSLLTSGMEQYF
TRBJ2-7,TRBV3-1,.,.,TGTGCCAGCAGCCAAGTCGCTAGCACCACCTACGAGCAGTACTTC,CASSQVASTTYEQYF
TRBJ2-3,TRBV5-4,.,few,TGTGCCAGCAGCTCCCAGGGGCGGGCAGATACGCAGTATTTT,CASSSQGRADTQYF
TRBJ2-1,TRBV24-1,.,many,TGTGCCACCAGTCGGGGCTATCCTAATGAGCAGTTCTTC,CATSRGYPNEQFF
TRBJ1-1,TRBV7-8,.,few,TGTGCCAGCAGCCCACGTCGGGGTATGAACACTGAAGCTTTCTTT,CASSPRRGMNTEAFF
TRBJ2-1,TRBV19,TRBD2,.,TGTGCCAGTAGTGGGGGACTAGCGGGAGGGTGGAATGAGCAGTTCTTC,CASSGGLAGGWNEQFF
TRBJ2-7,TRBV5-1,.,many,TGCGCCAGCAGCATGGGTGATCACGAGCAGTACTTC,CASSMGDHEQYF
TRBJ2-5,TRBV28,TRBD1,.,TGTGCCAGCAGTCCATCGGGACAGGGTGAGACCCAGTACTTC,CASSPSGQGETQYF
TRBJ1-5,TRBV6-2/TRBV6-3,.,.,TGTGCCAGCACCCAGGAGGGGTTAAGCAATCAGCCCCAGCATTTT,CASTQEGLSNQPQHF
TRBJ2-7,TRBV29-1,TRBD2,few,TGCAACCGCGGGGGTGGACCCTGTGGTGGACTAGCGGGAGGAACCCACGTGCAGTACTTC,CNRGGGPCGGLAGGTHVQYF
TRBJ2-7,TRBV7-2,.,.,TGTGCCAGCAGGAAAGGGGGATCCTACGAGCAGTACTTC,CASRKGGSYEQYF
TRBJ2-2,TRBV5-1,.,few,TGCGCCAGCAGCTTGGAGCCCACCGGGGAGCTGTTTTTT,CASSLEPTGELFF
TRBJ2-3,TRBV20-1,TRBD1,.,TGCAGTGCTCCACGTCGGGACAGGGTGGCAGATACGCAGTATTTT,CSAPRRDRVADTQYF
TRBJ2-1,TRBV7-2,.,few,TGTGCCAGCAGCTTAGACCCTACAGGTGTGCAGTTCTTC,CASSLDPTGVQFF
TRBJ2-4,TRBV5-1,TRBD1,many,TGCGCCAGCAGCATAGGGACAGAGTTAGCCAAAAACATTCAGTACTTC,CASSIGTELAKNIQYF
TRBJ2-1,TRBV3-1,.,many,TGTGCCAACTCGTACAATGAGCAGTTCTTC,CANSYNEQFF
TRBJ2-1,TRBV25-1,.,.,TGTGCCAGCAGTGAAGGTCTGCGGAATGAGCAGTTCTTC,CASSEGLRNEQFF
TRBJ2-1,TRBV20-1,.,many,TGCAGTGCTAGAGTCATAGCGGCACGCAGGAATGAGCAGTTCTTC,CSARVIAARRNEQFF
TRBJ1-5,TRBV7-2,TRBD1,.,TGTGCCAGCAGCGGCGGGACAGCGTTTTTTCAGCCCCAGCATTTT,CASSGGTAFFQPQHF
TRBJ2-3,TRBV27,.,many,TGTGCCAGCAGTTTAGAGGGTTATAGCACAGATACGCAGTATTTT,CASSLEGYSTDTQYF
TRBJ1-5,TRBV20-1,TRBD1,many,TGCAGTGTACAGGGGGGTGGTCAGCCCCAGCATTTT,CSVQGGGQPQHF
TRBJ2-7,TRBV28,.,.,TGTGCCAGCGGGTGGGGCTCCTACGAGCAGTACTTC,CASGWGSYEQYF
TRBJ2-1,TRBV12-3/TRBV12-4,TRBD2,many,TGTGCCAGCAGCCCCGGGACTAGCGGGAGAGATGAGCAGTTCTTC,CASSPGTSGRDEQFF
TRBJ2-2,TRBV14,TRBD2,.,TGTGCCATCAGCCCCGGGAGGCACTGCGGCACCGGGGAGCTGTTTTTT,CAISPGRHCGTGELFF
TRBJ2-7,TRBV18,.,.,TGTGCCAGCTCACCCGCGGGGCACGAGCAGTACTTC,CASSPAGHEQYF
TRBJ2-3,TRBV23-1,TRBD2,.,TGCGCCAGCAGTCCCCTATCTAGCGGGAGGGTTGAAGATACGCAGTATTTT,CASSPLSSGRVEDTQYF
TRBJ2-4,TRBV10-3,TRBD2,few,TGTGCCATCAGTGAGTCGAACGCGGGGGAAAACATTCAGTACTTC,CAISESNAGENIQYF
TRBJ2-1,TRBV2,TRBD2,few,TGTGCCAGCAGGACTAGCGGGAGGGCCCTCCCCTACAATGAGCAGTTCTTC,CASRTSGRALPYNEQFF